This TCR beta chain was profiled in a study of T cells in narcolepsy. Study observations and caveats: HCRT-specific and TRIB2-specific autoreactive clonotypes appeared among same-patient CSF and blood CD4+ clonotypes. Some memory CD4+ repertoires had no autoreactive clone sequences. Healthy controls reportedly lacked the autoreactive clonotypes serially found in patients' blood.

Looked up from germline, CDR1 is LGHNT and CDR2 is FRNRAP. V was pared by 4 bases and J by 0 bases, with 3 bases of the junction left unmatched. This CDR3 is 14 amino acids long. The table came from immunoSEQ multiplex PCR; TCRdb's copy has only in-frame clones and leaves some out. The repertoire includes 31,000 or so clones, under 90% of them detected once, and 1.2% sits in the top ten. Concerning this clone itself: Its target is unknown.

The genes are TRBV12-5 and TRBJ2-7, with TRBD1 matching 7 bases. Specimen: CD45RA- memory CD4+ T cells from PBMCs. The receptor was isolated from a human donor with narcolepsy. CDR3 nucleotide sequence: TGTGCTAGTGGTTCACAGGGGAGCTCCTACGAGCAGTACTTC. This codes for CASGSQGSSYEQYF.